Frequency places the clone carrying this T cell receptor beta chain as medium-sized. What it binds is not known. The CDR3 runs to 14 residues. cDNA libraries for TRB were generated by 5' RACE incorporating UMI labels. TCRdb reanalyzed the 5' RACE reads and collapses them to one entry per CDR3 protein, without DNA. This sample contains about 6,200 distinct CDR3 sequences. The data stem from a study of CXCR3-negative and CXCR3-positive naive CD8 T cells. In the study overall: Sequencing brought in some 130 million TRB reads altogether, and each library got about 1.5 +/- 0.3 million. Points from the study as a whole: Both naive subsets carried similar amounts of surface CD5, so TCR strength was inferred from TRB CDR3 properties. The TRB CDR3s that CXCR3-positive naive cells carried were more hydrophobic than those of CXCR3-negative naive cells. Similar TRBV-TRBJ usage characterized naive CXCR3-negative and CXCR3-positive cells; memory cells differed.

The chain is built from TRBV12-3 or TRBV12-4 and TRBJ2-3; the TCRdb D gene call, TRBD2, has no DNA to confirm it. The source of this sequence is a human donor in good health. Some clones in this sample may be carry-over from other donors' samples. Input material: naive CXCR3+ CD8+ T cells from blood. Subset here: CD45RO-CCR7+CD27+CD95- naive CD8+ T cells expressing CXCR3 (TNR3+). CDR3 loop: CASSLASGGGTQYF.